The TCR beta chain described here comes from a study of CD8 T cells in ankylosing spondylitis (dated by TCRdb to between 2016 and 2019). Regarding the study in general: The study set out to find disease-linked TCR variants by profiling T cell receptor beta repertoires in ankylosing spondylitis patients and healthy donors. Samples of peripheral blood were taken, and for ankylosing spondylitis patients, synovial fluid was collected as well. The full study cohort was made up of over 20 ankylosing spondylitis patients and 108 healthy donors.

As regards this clonotype: Its recognized antigen is unknown. No much larger clonotype is one base removed from it; base qualities were not supplied.

What the authors observed across the whole study: Some TCR beta motif variants had previously been reported in synovial fluid and blood of reactive arthritis patients, which suggested common disease-initiation mechanisms. The disease-linked clones had a CD8+ phenotype and were found at relatively low frequencies in peripheral blood. A TCR beta motif of several highly homologous amino acid variants appeared characteristic of blood from ankylosing spondylitis patients. Significant enrichment of the disease-linked clones was reported in matched synovial fluid samples from ankylosing spondylitis patients.

CDR1 and CDR2 are read off the germline V gene (reference sequence) as LGHDT and YNNKEL. From cysteine to phenylalanine, the CDR3 is 14 amino acids long. Only the CDR3 DNA is retained, 42 bases long and in frame from the first base. A distance of 11 bases separates the germline ends of V and J, which lose 1 base and 7 bases respectively. The sequencer listed for this sample is Illumina HiSeq 2500. Quantitative 5'-RACE with molecular barcodes was used to prepare TCR beta libraries. On the authors' methods: A new computational method based on a probabilistic model of VDJ rearrangement was used to identify disease-linked TCR variants. Using fastp at Q25 and MiXCR, TCRdb reprocessed the public reads and kept productive beta chains. Entries are consolidated by CDR3 protein sequence, retaining the most common genes and DNA. These V and J calls originate from TCRdb's pipeline instead of the authors' own analysis. This sample gives hundreds of thousands of distinct CDR3 sequences in total; around 20% of them show up just once. 3.5% of the sample is held by the ten biggest clonotypes.

Sequencing was done on a sample of blood, either unsorted or a sorted T cell fraction (not recorded which). The origin of this receptor is a female donor with ankylosing spondylitis or in good health (not recorded which). This chain is built from TRBV3-1 and TRBJ1-5, with TRBD1 perhaps the D gene, on 6 matching bases. At the DNA level, the sequence is TGTGCCAGCAGCCAAGGACGGGGGCTCCAGCCCCAGCATTTT. This yields the protein CASSQGRGLQPQHF.